The 17 T cell receptor beta chains below were found in one sample sequenced in a study of metastatic and nonmetastatic thyroid tumors. Treatment of any kind had been given to no patient before thyroid surgery. TCRdb reanalyzed the PCR reads with MiXCR. The sample gives roughly 32,000 clones, 7.4% of which show up once; approximately 40% is in the top ten. Sequencing used blood. The receptors here all came from a female donor with papillary thyroid cancer or a benign thyroid nodule (not recorded which). Some clones in this sample may be carry-over from other donors' samples.

This clone occurred many times. The J gene is TRBJ2-3, the V gene TRBV7-8; D is unresolved. The CDR3 is made up of 14 amino acids. V lost 0 bases, J lost 1 base, and 5 bases lay in between. Germline V gene data show CDR1 as SGHVS and CDR2 as FQNEAQ. The CDR3: CASSLAFGTDTQYF. The CDR3 nucleotides are TGTGCCAGCAGCTTAGCATTTGGCACAGATACGCAGTATTTT.

As for this clone: With a much larger clone just one base away, this may be a read error. In DNA form, the CDR3 reads TGTGCCAACAGCCTCCAGGGCGGGGGAAGATATGAGCAGTTCTTC. Its protein product is CANSLQGGGRYEQFF. V gene TRBV11-1 combines with J gene TRBJ2-1; 7 bases fit TRBD2. The CDR3 loop spans 15 amino acids. Germline V gene lookup returns CDR1 SGHAT and CDR2 FQDESV (reference sequence).

This clone was seen ten or more times. The V and J genes are TRBV7-9 and TRBJ1-1; unclear D gene. Germline V gene lookup returns CDR1 SEHNR and CDR2 FQNEAQ (reference sequence). The CDR3 has 13 amino acids. Trimming shortened V by 4 bases and J by 0 bases, and 6 bases separated the two germline ends. The CDR3 sequence is CASSWTVNTEAFF. In DNA, the CDR3 is TGTGCCAGCAGCTGGACTGTGAACACTGAAGCTTTCTTT.

This clone was counted at least ten times. The chain has TRBV2 and TRBJ2-7; no reliable D call. The ends were cut back, 2 bases at V and 3 bases at J, with 14 bases in the middle. The CDR3 is 15 amino acids. Germline CDR1 SNHLY, CDR2 FYNNEI. The CDR3 spells CASSERRGTFYEQYF. DNA of the CDR3: TGTGCCAGCAGTGAACGTAGAGGCACCTTCTACGAGCAGTACTTC.

This clone was seen repeatedly, ten times or more. This sequence joins TRBV6-2 or TRBV6-3 and TRBJ1-4; D might be TRBD1 (5 bases). The CDR3 runs 16 residues. The germline V and J ends were trimmed by 6 bases and 4 bases, with 18 bases remaining between them. Germline values: CDR1 MNHEY, CDR2 SVGEGT. The CDR3 DNA sequence: TGTGCCAGCAGACCCCTTATTACAGGCGTTAATGAAAAACTGTTTTTT. This codes for CASRPLITGVNEKLFF.

This clone was recorded at least ten times. This chain connects TRBV12-3 or TRBV12-4 to TRBJ2-4; D possibly corresponds to TRBD2 (5 bases). CDR3 size: 16 residues. V was clipped by 3 bases and J by 7 bases, with 19 bases between them. CDR3 coding DNA: TGTGCCAGCAGTTTTTTGACTCGCTCGGGGTCGAACATTCAGTACTTC. This encodes CASSFLTRSGSNIQYF.

This clone was recorded many times. The chain combines TRBV18 with TRBJ1-2, with a tentative D call TRBD1 (6 bases). Germline CDR1 and CDR2: KGHSH and LQKENI. CDR3 length: 13 residues. The V end lost 6 bases, the J end lost 4 bases, and 12 bases lay between the germline ends. The CDR3 DNA is TGTGCCAGCTCGTTAGGGGGATCCTATGGCTACACCTTC. The encoded protein is CASSLGGSYGYTF.

The table lists this clone with many counts. V usage is TRBV6-1 and J usage is TRBJ2-5; no reliable D call. CDR1 MNHNS and CDR2 SASEGT come from the germline V gene. Between the trimmed V and J ends, which lost 3 bases and 3 bases, there was a span of 11 bases. This CDR3 contains 14 residues. The CDR3 loop reads CASSDTTAKETQYF. The DNA of the CDR3 is TGTGCCAGCAGTGATACGACGGCCAAAGAGACCCAGTACTTC.

This clone was detected many times. J is TRBJ1-6 and V is TRBV7-3; 7 bases are shared with TRBD1. In germline, CDR1 is SGHTA, CDR2 FQGTGA. The CDR3 contains 15 residues. Trimming at V came to 0 bases and at J to 6 bases, leaving 2 bases not matched to a gene. CDR3 amino acids: CASSLTGTVNSPLHF. CDR3 DNA sequence: TGTGCCAGCAGCTTAACCGGGACAGTTAATTCACCCCTCCACTTT.

This clone was found many times. The V and J genes are TRBV7-2 and TRBJ1-1, with D perhaps matching TRBD1 (6 bases). Germline V gene data show CDR1 as SGHTA and CDR2 as FQGNSA. The CDR3 totals 15 residues. V was pared by 1 base and J by 1 base, with 10 bases between. The CDR3 loop is CASSLGGASNTEAFF. In nucleotides, the CDR3 is TGTGCCAGCAGCTTAGGGGGGGCCTCGAACACTGAAGCTTTCTTT. Drawing the rest from reference TRBV7-2 and TRBJ1-1, the complete variable domain is GAGVSQSPSNKVTEKGKDVELRCDPISGHTALYWYRQSLGQGLEFLIYFQGNSAPDKSGLPSDRFSAERTGGSVSTLTIQRTQQEDSAVYLCASSLGGASNTEAFFGQGTRLTVV.

This clone was seen a handful of times. The rearrangement joins TRBV20-1 to TRBJ2-3; D gene unclear. The CDR3 contains 13 residues. Germline V gives CDR1 DFQATT, CDR2 SNEGSKA (reference sequence). V dropped 8 bases and J dropped 2 bases, with 14 bases sitting between them. CDR3 in DNA: TGCAGTCCTCGGGCAGATCCCACAGATACGCAGTATTTT. It yields the protein CSPRADPTDTQYF.

This clone appeared many times. The V call is TRBV6-1, the J call TRBJ2-2; 8 nucleotides agree with TRBD1. The V gene's germline CDR1 is MNHNS and CDR2 SASEGT. This CDR3 spans 14 amino acids. V was pared by 5 bases and J by 3 bases, with 2 bases of the junction left unmatched. Here the CDR3 DNA reads TGTGCCAGCAGTCTACAGGGGGACACCGGGGAGCTGTTTTTT. Its translation: CASSLQGDTGELFF.

Only a few counts were recorded for this clone. V is TRBV19 and J is TRBJ1-5, with 9 bases that match TRBD1. CDR3 length: 13 amino acids. Looked up from germline, CDR1 is LNHDA and CDR2 is SQIVND (reference sequence). Trimming removed 10 bases from V and 11 bases from J; junction bases left unmatched: 12. Here the CDR3 DNA reads TGTGCCACCTCTACAGGGGGCGCGGGGGCCCAGCATTTT. Translated: CATSTGGAGAQHF.

This clone was detected many times. At the DNA level, this CDR3 is encoded by other sequences in the same sample as well. The V gene is TRBV6-5, the J gene TRBJ1-2; no clear D. Deletions cut 2 bases from V and 5 bases from J, with 9 bases between. The CDR3 runs 13 residues. The germline V gene has CDR1 MNHEY and CDR2 SVGAGI. The DNA of the CDR3 is TGTGCCAGCAGTTACACAGATAGATATGGCTACACCTTC. The encoded protein is CASSYTDRYGYTF.

This clone was recorded many times. The chain uses TRBV28 and TRBJ1-2, with 10 bases lining up with TRBD1. CDR1 MDHEN and CDR2 SYDVKM come from the germline V gene. V lost 6 bases to trimming and J lost 8 bases; unmatched junction nucleotides: 6. This CDR3 is built from 13 residues. Here the CDR3 reads CASRTGGLEGYTF. As DNA, the CDR3 is TGTGCCAGCAGGACAGGGGGCTTGGAAGGCTACACCTTC.

This clone was observed many times. For the CDR3, the DNA is TGTGCCAGCAGCTTTCGGACTAGCGGGAACTCCTACAATGAGCAGTTCTTC. Amino acids: CASSFRTSGNSYNEQFF. The chain employs TRBV11-1 and TRBJ2-1, with TRBD2 matching over 12 bases. Germline CDR1 SGHAT, CDR2 FQDESV (reference sequence). The J segment lost 0 bases and the V segment lost 3 bases, leaving 3 bases of the junction unmatched. The CDR3 is 17 amino acids.

The sample holds many counts of this clone. One end of the junction varies from germline; a read error may be responsible. The rearrangement uses TRBV29-1 and TRBJ2-1; TRBD2 agrees at 10 bases. The CDR3 has 14 residues. CDR1 SQVTM and CDR2 ANQGSEA come from the germline V gene. The CDR3: CSAEPGTSVHEQFF. The CDR3 DNA sequence: TGCAGCGCTGAACCCGGGACTAGCGTCCATGAGCAGTTCTTC.